Following are 21 T cell receptor beta chains from one sample sequenced in a study of identical twins. TCRdb independently ran MiXCR on the 5' RACE reads; one entry per CDR3 protein. The sample has 1.5 million or so distinct CDR3 sequences, less than 40% seen once. Sequencing used cord blood. These receptors were collected from a newborn girl in good health.

The chain is built from TRBV3-1 and TRBJ1-1, with D hard to call. In germline, CDR1 is LGHDT, CDR2 YNNKEL (reference sequence). Trimming stripped 4 bases from V and 8 bases from J, with 14 bases between. CDR3 size: 13 residues. CDR3 sequence reads: CASSPRTVREAFF. The CDR3 DNA is TGTGCCAGCAGCCCACGCACGGTCCGAGAAGCTTTCTTT.

The J gene is TRBJ1-6, the V gene TRBV5-6; 8 positions match TRBD1. The germline CDR1 and CDR2 sequences are SGHDT and YYEEEE. V gave up 7 bases and J gave up 3 bases; unmatched junction bases: 9. The CDR3 consists of 16 residues. CDR3 nucleotides: TGTGCCAGCGTTCGCGGACAGGGACTCTATAATTCACCCCTCCACTTT. This codes for CASVRGQGLYNSPLHF.

The chain combines TRBV20-1 with TRBJ2-7; D unresolved. The germline CDR1 and CDR2 sequences are DFQATT and SNEGSKA (reference sequence). The germline V and J ends were trimmed by 3 bases and 7 bases, with 7 bases remaining between them. The CDR3 has 10 residues. CDR3 DNA sequence: TGCAGTGCTAGCCCTACTGAGCAGTACTTC. Encoded protein: CSASPTEQYF.

V gene TRBV28 combines with J gene TRBJ2-3; D call uncertain. The CDR3 totals 13 residues. The germline gives CDR1 MDHEN, CDR2 SYDVKM. V lost 6 bases and J 2 bases, leaving 9 bases between the germline ends. This CDR3 reads CASRGSPTDTQYF. The CDR3 DNA reads as TGTGCCAGCAGGGGCAGCCCCACAGATACGCAGTATTTT.

This sequence joins TRBV3-1 and TRBJ1-1; 7 bases line up with TRBD1. With 1 base clipped from V and 1 base from J, the junction kept 6 bases outside the gene matches. Germline V gene data show CDR1 as LGHDT and CDR2 as YNNKEL (reference sequence). The CDR3 contains 16 residues. CDR3 loop: CASSQVTGAPNTEAFF. The CDR3 nucleotides are TGTGCCAGCAGCCAAGTAACAGGGGCCCCGAACACTGAAGCTTTCTTT.

This clonotype was observed at least ten times. J is TRBJ2-1 and V is TRBV6-2 or TRBV6-3; D gene uncertain. Looked up from germline, CDR1 is MNHEY and CDR2 is SVGEGT. There are 12 residues in the CDR3. V was pared by 2 bases and J by 6 bases, with 5 bases between. The chain's CDR3 is CASSYPLNEQFF. Here the CDR3 DNA reads TGTGCCAGCAGTTACCCCCTCAATGAGCAGTTCTTC.

The chain employs TRBV9 and TRBJ2-7; a possible D gene is TRBD1 (6 bases). Looked up from germline, CDR1 is SGDLS and CDR2 is YYNGEE. The V gene lost 0 bases and the J gene lost 6 bases, with 10 bases spanning the gap. The CDR3 runs 13 residues. This CDR3 reads CASSVGQESEQYF. CDR3 nucleotide sequence: TGTGCCAGCAGCGTAGGACAGGAGAGCGAGCAGTACTTC.

This clonotype appeared many times. The chain carries TRBV20-1 and TRBJ2-7, with 9 bases identical to TRBD2. After removal of 4 bases from V and 3 bases from J, the junction contained 1 base not matched to a gene. Germline V gene data show CDR1 as DFQATT and CDR2 as SNEGSKA (reference sequence). The CDR3 covers 12 residues. CDR3 nucleotides: TGCAGTGCTAAGACTAGCGGCTACGAGCAGTACTTC. Its translation: CSAKTSGYEQYF.

The chain has TRBV5-4 and TRBJ2-3, with 8 bases fitting TRBD1. The CDR3 loop spans 13 amino acids. J was trimmed by 3 bases and V by 5 bases; bases with no gene match: 2. Germline lookup yields CDR1 SGHNT and CDR2 YYREEE (reference sequence). The CDR3 nucleotides read TGTGCCAGCAGGACAGGGGTAACAGATACGCAGTATTTT. Its protein product is CASRTGVTDTQYF.

This clonotype was seen a handful of times. The rearrangement links TRBV3-1 to TRBJ1-1; D gene uncertain. This CDR3 has 14 amino acids. Between the trimmed V and J ends, which lost 1 base and 2 bases, there was a span of 8 bases. CDR1 is LGHDT and CDR2 is YNNKEL in the germline V gene (reference sequence). The CDR3 protein is CASSQGPQNTEAFF. As DNA, the CDR3 is TGTGCCAGCAGCCAAGGCCCACAAAACACTGAAGCTTTCTTT.

V and J are TRBV12-3 or TRBV12-4 and TRBJ2-1; 8 bases agree with TRBD2. The V segment lost 5 bases and the J segment 3 bases; nucleotides outside the gene matches: 9. The CDR3 has 16 amino acids. This chain's CDR3 is CASSPGTSSRYNEQFF. DNA for the CDR3: TGTGCCAGCAGTCCAGGGACTAGTTCCCGCTACAATGAGCAGTTCTTC.

The chain uses TRBV9 and TRBJ2-7; tentatively, D is TRBD1 (6 bases). This CDR3 region has 14 residues. Trimming shortened V by 3 bases and J by 2 bases, and 12 bases separated the two germline ends. CDR1 and CDR2 (germline): SGDLS, YYNGEE. Written as DNA, the CDR3 is TGTGCCAGCAGCGCCGGGACATACGCCTACGAGCAGTACTTC. This sequence encodes CASSAGTYAYEQYF.

This clonotype has at least ten counts. The chain has TRBV20-1 and TRBJ1-4; D may be TRBD1 (6 bases). Germline V gene lookup returns CDR1 DFQATT and CDR2 SNEGSKA (reference sequence). The CDR3 is 13 residues long. Trimming took 8 bases from V and 10 from J, leaving 20 bases between them. The DNA of the CDR3 is TGCAGTTCGTACAGGGAGAATCTTCCAAAACTGTTTTTT. It yields the protein CSSYRENLPKLFF.

The sample holds a few counts of this clonotype. CDR3 in DNA: TGCAGTGCTACAGGGGTGAACACTGAAGCTTTCTTT. Its protein product is CSATGVNTEAFF. The chain links TRBV20-1 to TRBJ1-1; TRBD1 might be the D (6 bases). This CDR3 is 12 amino acids long. CDR1 and CDR2 from the germline V gene are DFQATT and SNEGSKA (reference sequence). V lost 4 bases and J 0 bases, leaving 6 bases between the germline ends.

As concerns this clonotype: Just one base apart from a much larger clone, this may be a read error. This chain connects TRBV14 to TRBJ1-1, with D possibly matching TRBD1 (6 bases). V lost 4 bases to trimming and J lost 3 bases, with 6 bases between them. CDR1 is SGHDN and CDR2 is FVKESK in the germline V gene. The CDR3 length is 12 residues. CDR3: CASSRQDTEAFF. CDR3 bases: TGTGCCAGCAGCCGACAGGACACTGAAGCTTTCTTT.

The CDR3 coding sequence is TGTGCCAGCCCACGTCCGTCCAATGAGCAGTTCTTC. Encoded protein: CASPRPSNEQFF. This chain connects TRBV27 to TRBJ2-1; D remains unclear. The V end lost 8 bases, the J end lost 6 bases, and 11 bases lay between the germline ends. Germline assignment: CDR1 MNHEY and CDR2 SMNVEV (reference sequence). This CDR3 is built from 12 residues.

The chain links TRBV6-1 to TRBJ1-5; TRBD1 matches 7 bases. Per germline, CDR1 MNHNS and CDR2 SASEGT. The CDR3 runs 17 residues. With 6 bases clipped from V and 0 bases from J, the junction kept 11 bases outside the gene matches. Here the CDR3 DNA reads TGTGCCAGCAGCCTCCGTAGGGGGCCCGATAGCAATCAGCCCCAGCATTTT. Translating gives CASSLRRGPDSNQPQHF.

The J gene is TRBJ2-2, the V gene TRBV5-1; D is uncertain. Trimming removed 4 bases at V and 6 bases at J, with 19 bases between. Germline V gene data show CDR1 as SGHRS and CDR2 as YFSETQ. The CDR3 consists of 16 residues. CDR3 sequence: CASSPAWDDPPGELFF. DNA of the CDR3: TGCGCCAGCAGCCCTGCCTGGGATGACCCTCCCGGGGAGCTGTTTTTT.

The gene calls are TRBV20-1 and TRBJ2-3; the D gene is possibly TRBD1 (5 bases). The V gene's germline CDR1 is DFQATT and CDR2 SNEGSKA (reference sequence). V was clipped by 4 bases and J by 2 bases, with 13 bases between them. The CDR3 sequence is 14 residues long. The DNA for the CDR3 is TGCAGTGCTATGTCCAGGGCCCTCACAGATACGCAGTATTTT. Translating gives CSAMSRALTDTQYF.

The V call is TRBV4-2, the J call TRBJ2-3; the match to TRBD2 covers 15 bases. The CDR3 consists of 18 residues. V was clipped by 1 base and J by 2 bases; unmatched bases: 4. Germline lookup yields CDR1 LGHNA and CDR2 YNFKEQ. CDR3: CASSQAGLAGGYTDTQYF. CDR3 sequence (DNA): TGTGCCAGCAGCCAAGCTGGACTAGCGGGAGGGTACACAGATACGCAGTATTTT.

This clonotype showed up just a few times. The chain has TRBV6-2 or TRBV6-3 and TRBJ1-5; the D is unclear. CDR1 is MNHEY and CDR2 is SVGEGT in the germline V gene. The CDR3 is 16 amino acids. V was clipped by 5 bases and J by 2 bases, with 16 bases between them. The chain's CDR3 is CASSGSVRYGNQPQHF. The CDR3 DNA is TGTGCCAGCAGTGGATCAGTGCGTTATGGCAATCAGCCCCAGCATTTT.